This is a list of T cell receptor beta chains from one sample in a study of cytomegalovirus exposure and HLA in healthy donors. TCRdb keeps only in-frame clones here, not all; method: immunoSEQ multiplex PCR. The sample includes fewer than 200,000 clones, roughly an eighth of them seen just once. Sequencing was performed on PBMCs. The source is a man aged 45-60 years in good health and CMV-seropositive. CDR3s include the opening cysteine and the closing phenylalanine or tryptophan. Fields, in order: V gene, clone size, J gene, D gene, CDR3 protein, CDR3 DNA. The D gene is left open where the match is weak. Clone size is given for some rows only: seen once, a few or many times, or a class if the clone is expanded.

V gene: TRBV2; clone size: few; J gene: TRBJ2-3; D gene: TRBD2; CDR3 protein: CASRRGGALDTQYF; CDR3 DNA: TGTGCCAGCAGACGCGGGGGGGCGTTAGATACGCAGTATTTT
V gene: TRBV5-4; clone size: .; J gene: TRBJ1-2; D gene: TRBD1; CDR3 protein: CASRRTGGLGRYTF; CDR3 DNA: TGTGCCAGCAGGCGAACAGGGGGCCTTGGGCGCTACACCTTC
V gene: TRBV28; clone size: few; J gene: TRBJ2-5; D gene: TRBD1; CDR3 protein: CASSPTGRETQYF; CDR3 DNA: TGTGCCAGCAGCCCGACAGGGCGGGAGACCCAGTACTTC
V gene: TRBV6-5; clone size: few; J gene: TRBJ1-5; D gene: TRBD1; CDR3 protein: CASSRTGFNQPQHF; CDR3 DNA: TGTGCCAGCAGTCGGACAGGGTTTAATCAGCCCCAGCATTTT
V gene: TRBV25-1; clone size: .; J gene: TRBJ2-1; D gene: TRBD2; CDR3 protein: CASSEYGGSDEQFF; CDR3 DNA: TGTGCCAGCAGTGAATACGGGGGGTCGGATGAGCAGTTCTTC
V gene: TRBV18; clone size: .; J gene: TRBJ1-1; D gene: TRBD1; CDR3 protein: CASGQGRNTEAFF; CDR3 DNA: TGTGCCAGCGGACAGGGTAGGAACACTGAAGCTTTCTTT
V gene: TRBV9; clone size: .; J gene: TRBJ1-3; D gene: .; CDR3 protein: CASSLTDTSGNTIYF; CDR3 DNA: TGTGCCAGCAGCTTAACGGACACCTCTGGAAACACCATATATTTT
V gene: TRBV5-1; clone size: few; J gene: TRBJ2-3; D gene: .; CDR3 protein: CASSLPLTDTQYF; CDR3 DNA: TGCGCCAGCAGCTTGCCTTTAACAGATACGCAGTATTTT
V gene: TRBV28; clone size: few; J gene: TRBJ1-6; D gene: TRBD1; CDR3 protein: CASSPGTGSSYNSPLHF; CDR3 DNA: TGTGCCAGCAGTCCTGGGACAGGGAGCTCCTATAATTCACCCCTCCACTTT
V gene: TRBV11-3; clone size: .; J gene: TRBJ1-1; D gene: .; CDR3 protein: CASSLDRGALNTEAFF; CDR3 DNA: TGTGCCAGCAGCTTAGATCGGGGGGCGCTTAACACTGAAGCTTTCTTT